One sample yielded the 27 T cell receptor beta chains listed below, sequenced in a study of T cell responses to AZD1222 COVID-19 vaccine. TCRdb's copy holds only in-frame clones and misses some; the assay was immunoSEQ multiplex PCR. Of about 140,000 clones in the sample, about 93% were seen once. Sequencing was performed on peripheral blood, taken 28 days after the second AZD1222 dose. Every receptor here comes from an adult who received the AZD1222 COVID-19 vaccine.

V usage is TRBV5-5 and J usage is TRBJ2-6; unclear D gene. The CDR3 length is 15 residues. The germline V and J ends were trimmed by 3 bases and 0 bases, with 7 bases remaining between them. The germline gives CDR1 SGHKS, CDR2 YYEKEE (reference sequence). The CDR3: CASSYSPSGANVLTF. CDR3 DNA sequence: TGTGCCAGCAGCTACAGTCCCTCTGGGGCCAACGTCCTGACTTTC.

This chain links TRBV11-2 with TRBJ1-1; 10 bases match TRBD1. The CDR3 runs 15 residues. Per the germline V gene, CDR1 is SGHAT and CDR2 is FQNNGV. V shed 5 bases, J shed 6 bases, and the junction held 9 bases outside the gene matches. CDR3 coding DNA: TGTGCCAGCAGCCCGACAGGGGGCACTTCCTCTGAAGCTTTCTTT. Translating it yields CASSPTGGTSSEAFF.

This chain joins TRBV18 and TRBJ2-3; TRBD2 might be the D (6 bases). V lost 1 base and J 2 bases, leaving 19 bases between the germline ends. The CDR3 has 18 residues. Looked up from germline, CDR1 is KGHSH and CDR2 is LQKENI. The CDR3 DNA is TGTGCCAGCTCACCACTGGCGGGGCTAAATACTCTCACAGATACGCAGTATTTT. It translates to CASSPLAGLNTLTDTQYF.

The chain has TRBV7-2 and TRBJ1-5; 7 nucleotides match TRBD1. The V and J ends lost 4 bases and 0 bases, in that order; junction bases with no gene match: 6. The CDR3 loop spans 16 amino acids. Germline V lookup: CDR1 SGHTA, CDR2 FQGNSA. The DNA of the CDR3 is TGTGCCAGCAGCTGGGGGACAGTAAGTAGCAATCAGCCCCAGCATTTT. Protein sequence: CASSWGTVSSNQPQHF.

This sequence joins TRBV7-2 and TRBJ2-1; TRBD2 might be the D (7 bases). The CDR3 is made up of 15 amino acids. The germline V gene has CDR1 SGHTA and CDR2 FQGNSA. Trimming left V 6 bases short and J 8 bases short, with 20 bases between. The CDR3 region is CASSPEPGGWDEQFF. CDR3 nucleotide sequence: TGTGCCAGCAGTCCCGAGCCGGGGGGCTGGGATGAGCAGTTCTTC.

This chain joins TRBV11-2 and TRBJ2-5; D is possibly TRBD1 (5 bases). V shed 1 base and J shed 2 bases, with 11 bases lying between them. The CDR3 extends over 15 amino acids. CDR1 is SGHAT, CDR2 FQNNGV, per germline. CDR3 coding DNA: TGTGCCAGCAGCTTAGTCCAGGGTGGTCAAGAGACCCAGTACTTC. This sequence encodes CASSLVQGGQETQYF.

This chain joins TRBV27 and TRBJ2-5, with 10 bases lining up with TRBD1. The CDR3 has 14 amino acids. Germline CDR1 and CDR2: MNHEY and SMNVEV (reference sequence). Unmatched junction bases numbered 6, after V lost 7 bases and J lost 4 bases. CDR3 sequence (DNA): TGTGCCAGCACGTCGACAGGGGGCACAGAGACCCAGTACTTC. It specifies CASTSTGGTETQYF.

This chain uses TRBV7-9 with TRBJ2-2; maybe TRBD1 (6 bases). Trimming shortened V by 2 bases and J by 1 base, and 8 bases separated the two germline ends. Germline assignment: CDR1 SEHNR and CDR2 FQNEAQ (reference sequence). CDR3 length: 15 residues. This CDR3 is CASSLLQGNTGELFF. The CDR3 DNA sequence: TGTGCCAGCAGCTTATTACAGGGGAACACCGGGGAGCTGTTTTTT.

J is TRBJ2-7 and V is TRBV7-8; 9 bases line up with TRBD1. Germline CDR1 SGHVS, CDR2 FQNEAQ. Losses at the gene ends were 7 bases for V and 3 bases for J; bases not matched to a gene: 10. CDR3 length: 15 residues. CDR3 sequence: CASTSSGTGLYEQYF. In DNA, the CDR3 is TGTGCCAGCACTTCTTCCGGGACAGGGCTCTACGAGCAGTACTTC.

CDR3 protein: CASSQRNRGSTGELFF. CDR3 DNA: TGCGCCAGCAGCCAGAGGAACAGGGGGTCCACCGGGGAGCTGTTTTTT. The rearrangement uses TRBV4-1 and TRBJ2-2, with TRBD1 identical over 8 bases. CDR3 length: 16 residues. Germline V gene sequence: CDR1 MGHRA, CDR2 YSYEKL. The junction had 7 bases not matched to a gene; V was cut back by 3 bases and J by 4 bases.

The chain uses TRBV7-2 and TRBJ1-2, with a possible D match to TRBD1 (5 bases). Looked up from germline, CDR1 is SGHTA and CDR2 is FQGNSA. This CDR3 spans 13 amino acids. V lost 5 bases and J lost 4, with 11 bases in between. The CDR3 loop is CASSPAGAYGYTF. The DNA for the CDR3 is TGTGCCAGCAGCCCCGCCGGGGCCTATGGCTACACCTTC.

The chain combines TRBV9 with TRBJ2-7; possibly TRBD1 for D (5 bases). CDR3 length: 14 residues. Germline CDR1 and CDR2: SGDLS and YYNGEE. V was clipped by 0 bases and J by 0 bases, with 7 bases between them. The CDR3 DNA is TGTGCCAGCAGCGTAGGCAGGGCCTCCTACGAGCAGTACTTC. Translated: CASSVGRASYEQYF. The full variable domain, with the rest looked up from reference TRBV9 and TRBJ2-7, is DSGVTQTPKHLITATGQRVTLRCSPRSGDLSVYWYQQSLDQGLQFLIQYYNGEERAKGNILERFSAQQFPDLHSELNLSSLELGDSALYFCASSVGRASYEQYFGPGTRLTVT.

The CDR3 sequence is CASSPHPGTGTYEQYF. DNA for the CDR3: TGTGCCAGCAGTCCACATCCCGGGACAGGGACCTACGAGCAGTACTTC. V gene TRBV27 combines with J gene TRBJ2-7; TRBD1 matches at 9 bases. Trimming cost V 5 bases and J 2 bases; bases outside gene matches: 10. The CDR3 is 16 residues long. In germline, CDR1 is MNHEY, CDR2 SMNVEV (reference sequence).

This chain uses TRBV18 with TRBJ1-4; 7 nucleotides agree with TRBD1. The V and J ends lost 0 bases and 8 bases, in that order; junction bases with no gene match: 9. Germline CDR1 and CDR2: KGHSH and LQKENI. This CDR3 has 16 amino acids. The CDR3 sequence: CASSPPVRGRGEKLFF. The DNA of the CDR3 is TGTGCCAGCTCACCACCGGTCAGGGGGAGAGGCGAAAAACTGTTTTTT.

The chain is built from TRBV3-1 (or the pseudogene TRBV3-2) and TRBJ2-1, with 8 bases identical to TRBD2. The V gene's germline CDR1 is LGHDT and CDR2 YNNKEL (reference sequence). The trim removed 4 bases at V and 4 bases at J, leaving 9 bases unmatched. This CDR3 is 16 amino acids long. DNA for the CDR3: TGTGCCAGCAGCCCAAGCGGGACTAGACCATACAATGAGCAGTTCTTC. Its translation: CASSPSGTRPYNEQFF.

This chain connects TRBV6-2 or TRBV6-3 to TRBJ2-5; 13 bases line up with TRBD2. Trimming took 0 bases from V and 4 from J; bases not matched to a gene: 5. Germline lookup yields CDR1 MNHEY and CDR2 SVGEGT. The CDR3 spans 17 residues. The CDR3 sequence is CASSYSTSGRGGETQYF. DNA of the CDR3: TGTGCCAGCAGTTACTCTACTAGCGGGAGGGGAGGAGAGACCCAGTACTTC.

The chain uses TRBV3-1 (or the pseudogene TRBV3-2) and TRBJ1-3; a possible D gene is TRBD1 (6 bases). The CDR3 runs 14 residues. V shed 3 bases and J shed 2 bases, with 8 bases lying between them. Germline CDR1 LGHDT, CDR2 YNNKEL (reference sequence). This chain's CDR3 is CASSQRGTGNTIYF. Written as DNA, the CDR3 is TGTGCCAGCAGCCAGAGGGGGACTGGAAACACCATATATTTT.

The chain links TRBV7-9 to TRBJ1-3; D not resolved. The ends were cut back, 3 bases at V and 6 bases at J, with 9 bases in the middle. CDR1 SEHNR and CDR2 FQNEAQ come from the germline V gene (reference sequence). The CDR3 has 13 residues. CDR3 in amino acids: CASSFPSENTIYF. CDR3 nucleotides: TGTGCCAGCAGCTTCCCCTCAGAAAACACCATATATTTT.

The rearrangement joins TRBV19 to TRBJ1-2; D ambiguous. The CDR3 is 13 residues long. Germline V lookup: CDR1 LNHDA, CDR2 SQIVND (reference sequence). V shed 7 bases and J shed 2 bases, with 11 bases lying between them. In DNA, the CDR3 is TGTGCCAGTATGGGCACTCCGAACTATGGCTACACCTTC. Translated: CASMGTPNYGYTF.

The gene calls are TRBV2 and TRBJ2-1; D ambiguous. V was cut by 11 bases and J by 7 bases, with 12 bases left in between. This CDR3 has 11 amino acids. CDR1 and CDR2 from the germline V gene are SNHLY and FYNNEI. CDR3: CAGSAINEQFF. The CDR3 DNA is TGTGCCGGATCAGCGATAAATGAGCAGTTCTTC.

The chain combines TRBV5-4 with TRBJ2-3; D might be TRBD2 (7 bases). This CDR3 contains 16 residues. Germline CDR1 and CDR2: SGHNT and YYREEE (reference sequence). The V gene lost 3 bases and the J gene lost 3 bases, with 17 bases spanning the gap. CDR3: CASSSVAGRGTDTQYF. The DNA of the CDR3 is TGTGCCAGCAGCTCGGTAGCGGGCAGGGGTACAGATACGCAGTATTTT.

The CDR3 is CASSAWGAPNEQFF. The CDR3 nucleotides are TGTGCCAGCAGCGCCTGGGGGGCTCCAAATGAGCAGTTCTTC. V is TRBV11-3 and J is TRBJ2-1; TRBD1 or TRBD2 may be the D gene (6 bases each). Germline V gene sequence: CDR1 SGHNT, CDR2 YENEEA. V dropped 5 bases and J dropped 7 bases, with 15 bases sitting between them. The CDR3 consists of 14 residues.

This chain connects TRBV7-2 to TRBJ1-3; D unclear. The CDR3 is 14 amino acids. Trimming left V 6 bases short and J 0 bases short, with 9 bases between. Germline CDR1 is SGHTA and CDR2 is FQGNSA. The CDR3 loop reads CASSVGYSGNTIYF. CDR3 in DNA: TGTGCCAGCAGTGTCGGCTACTCTGGAAACACCATATATTTT.

This chain connects TRBV29-1 to TRBJ1-1; TRBD1 agrees at 7 bases. The V and J ends lost 0 bases and 10 bases, in that order; junction bases with no gene match: 8. This CDR3 has 13 residues. Germline V gives CDR1 SQVTM, CDR2 ANQGSEA. Written as DNA, the CDR3 is TGCAGCGTTGAAGACGGGGCCTCAGGGGGAGCTTTCTTT. Translating it yields CSVEDGASGGAFF. The complete variable domain, with remaining parts taken from reference TRBV29-1 and TRBJ1-1, reads SAVISQKPSRDICQRGTSLTIQCQVDSQVTMMFWYRQQPGQSLTLIATANQGSEATYESGFVIDKFPISRPNLTFSTLTVSNMSPEDSSIYLCSVEDGASGGAFFGQGTRLTVV.

A single count supports this clone. The chain is built from TRBV4-3 and TRBJ1-1, with a tentative D call TRBD1 (5 bases). CDR1 and CDR2 from the germline V gene are LGHNA and YSLEER. The ends were cut back, 8 bases at V and 4 bases at J, with 17 bases in the middle. The CDR3 spans 14 residues. The CDR3 loop reads CASSNGGGITEAFF. The CDR3 DNA reads TGCGCCAGCTCTAATGGGGGGGGGATCACTGAAGCTTTCTTT.

This clone appeared once. This chain joins TRBV14 and TRBJ1-2, with D possibly matching TRBD1 (5 bases). V was trimmed by 0 bases and J by 4 bases, leaving 9 bases between them. CDR1 is SGHDN, CDR2 FVKESK, per germline. The CDR3 loop spans 14 amino acids. In nucleotides, the CDR3 is TGTGCCAGCAGCCAAGATCTGGGACTCTATGGCTACACCTTC. Protein sequence: CASSQDLGLYGYTF.

This clone was observed once. The genes are TRBV7-3 and TRBJ1-1; D uncertain. Germline CDR1 and CDR2: SGHTA and FQGTGA. Trimming left V 8 bases short and J 0 bases short, with 19 bases between. This CDR3 has 16 amino acids. This chain's CDR3 is CASSREGTGMNTEAFF. The CDR3 nucleotides read TGTGCCAGCTCTCGGGAGGGTACGGGTATGAACACTGAAGCTTTCTTT.